This entry lists 3 T cell receptor beta chains sequenced from one sample in a study of shared clonotypes between healthy human individuals. TCRdb's table, derived via immunoSEQ multiplex PCR, lists solely in-frame clones and lacks some. The sample has roughly 1 million clones, 78% seen once; the top ten hold approximately 0.5%. Material for sequencing was memory CD4+ T cells from PBMCs. Subset: CD45RA-negative fraction. The receptors come from a man between 18 and 35 years old in good health. Some clones in this sample may be carry-over from other donors' samples.

The chain recombines TRBV5-4 with TRBJ2-6; TRBD1 might be the D (5 bases). Per the germline V gene, CDR1 is SGHNT and CDR2 is YYREEE (reference sequence). This CDR3 has 15 residues. The V and J ends lost 1 base and 2 bases respectively, with 7 bases between them. Written as DNA, the CDR3 is TGTGCCAGCAGCTTGACAGGTACTGGGGCCAACGTCCTGACTTTC. Translating it yields CASSLTGTGANVLTF. The full variable domain, rest sourced from reference TRBV5-4 and TRBJ2-6, is ETGVTQSPTHLIKTRGQQVTLRCSSQSGHNTVSWYQQALGQGPQFIFQYYREEENGRGNFPPRFSGLQFPNYSSELNVNALELDDSALYLCASSLTGTGANVLTFGAGSRLTVL.

This clone appeared many times. The chain is built from TRBV5-1 and TRBJ2-3, with D possibly called TRBD1 or TRBD2 (5 bases each). V gave up 0 bases and J gave up 4 bases, with 12 bases separating them. Per germline, CDR1 SGHRS and CDR2 YFSETQ. The CDR3 length is 15 residues. DNA of the CDR3: TGCGCCAGCAGCTTGGGGGGGTTGGAGGCAGATACGCAGTATTTT. Its translation: CASSLGGLEADTQYF.

The chain uses TRBV7-2 and TRBJ2-7; 13 bases are shared with TRBD2. The CDR3 sequence is 21 residues long. Germline CDR1 is SGHTA and CDR2 is FQGNSA. Trimming removed 0 bases from V and 0 bases from J; junction bases left unmatched: 14. Here the CDR3 reads CASSLAPRGLAGKSTSYEQYF. CDR3 nucleotides: TGTGCCAGCAGCTTAGCCCCAAGGGGACTAGCGGGAAAGTCAACCTCCTACGAGCAGTACTTC. Full variable domain (remainder filled in from reference TRBV7-2 and TRBJ2-7): GAGVSQSPSNKVTEKGKDVELRCDPISGHTALYWYRQSLGQGLEFLIYFQGNSAPDKSGLPSDRFSAERTGGSVSTLTIQRTQQEDSAVYLCASSLAPRGLAGKSTSYEQYFGPGTRLTVT.